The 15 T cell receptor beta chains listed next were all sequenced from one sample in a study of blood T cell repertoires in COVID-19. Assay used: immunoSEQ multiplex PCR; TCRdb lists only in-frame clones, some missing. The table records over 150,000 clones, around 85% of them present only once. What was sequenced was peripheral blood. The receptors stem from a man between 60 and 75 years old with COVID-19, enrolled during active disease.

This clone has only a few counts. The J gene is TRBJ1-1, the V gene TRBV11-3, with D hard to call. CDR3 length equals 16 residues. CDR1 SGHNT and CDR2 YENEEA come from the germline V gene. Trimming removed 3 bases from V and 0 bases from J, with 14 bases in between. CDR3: CASSFKVGMMNTEAFF. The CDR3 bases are TGTGCCAGCAGCTTCAAGGTGGGCATGATGAACACTGAAGCTTTCTTT.

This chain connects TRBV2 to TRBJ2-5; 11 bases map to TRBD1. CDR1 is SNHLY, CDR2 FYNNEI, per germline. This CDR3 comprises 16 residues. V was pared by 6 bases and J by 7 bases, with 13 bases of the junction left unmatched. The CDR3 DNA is TGTGCCAGCAGCGACGGACAGGGGGCCATGCAGCGGACCCAGTACTTC. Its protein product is CASSDGQGAMQRTQYF.

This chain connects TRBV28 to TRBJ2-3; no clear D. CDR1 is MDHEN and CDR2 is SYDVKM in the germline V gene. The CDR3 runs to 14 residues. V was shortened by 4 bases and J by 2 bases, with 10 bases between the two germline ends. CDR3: CASSSDTNTDTQYF. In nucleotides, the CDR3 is TGTGCCAGCAGTTCAGACACAAACACAGATACGCAGTATTTT. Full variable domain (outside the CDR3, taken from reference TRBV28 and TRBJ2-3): DVKVTQSSRYLVKRTGEKVFLECVQDMDHENMFWYRQDPGLGLRLIYFSYDVKMKEKGDIPEGYSVSREKKERFSLILESASTNQTSMYLCASSSDTNTDTQYFGPGTRLTVL.

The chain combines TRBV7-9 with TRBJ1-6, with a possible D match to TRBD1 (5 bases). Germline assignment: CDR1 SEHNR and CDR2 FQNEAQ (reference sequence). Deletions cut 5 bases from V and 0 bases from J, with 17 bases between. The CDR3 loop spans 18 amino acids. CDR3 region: CASSKTQTVSSYNSPLHF. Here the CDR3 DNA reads TGTGCCAGCAGCAAAACCCAGACAGTGAGCTCCTATAATTCACCCCTCCACTTT.

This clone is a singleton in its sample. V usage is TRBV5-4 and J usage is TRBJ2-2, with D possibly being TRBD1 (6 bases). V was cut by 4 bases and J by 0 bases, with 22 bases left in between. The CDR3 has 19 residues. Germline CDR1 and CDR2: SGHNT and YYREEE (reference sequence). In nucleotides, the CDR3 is TGTGCCAGCAGCCGAGACCGGACAGCCCTCGCCCCGAACACCGGGGAGCTGTTTTTT. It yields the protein CASSRDRTALAPNTGELFF.

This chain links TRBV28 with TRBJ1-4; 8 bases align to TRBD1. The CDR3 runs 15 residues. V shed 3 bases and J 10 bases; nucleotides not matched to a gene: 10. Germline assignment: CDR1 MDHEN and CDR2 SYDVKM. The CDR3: CASSFVSGGLGKLFF. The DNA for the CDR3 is TGTGCCAGCAGTTTCGTTTCAGGGGGCTTGGGAAAACTGTTTTTT.

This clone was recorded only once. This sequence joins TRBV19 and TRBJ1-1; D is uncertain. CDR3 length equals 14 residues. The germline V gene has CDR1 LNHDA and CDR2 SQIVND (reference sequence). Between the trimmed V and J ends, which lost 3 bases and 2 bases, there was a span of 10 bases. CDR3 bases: TGTGCCAGTAGTATGGAACGGGGAAACACTGAAGCTTTCTTT. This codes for CASSMERGNTEAFF.

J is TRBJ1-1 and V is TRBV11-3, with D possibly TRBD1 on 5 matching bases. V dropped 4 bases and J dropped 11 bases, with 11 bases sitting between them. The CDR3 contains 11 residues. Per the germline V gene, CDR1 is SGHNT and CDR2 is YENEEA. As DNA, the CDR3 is TGTGCCAGCAGCTACGCAGGGAGGGCTTTCTTT. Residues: CASSYAGRAFF.

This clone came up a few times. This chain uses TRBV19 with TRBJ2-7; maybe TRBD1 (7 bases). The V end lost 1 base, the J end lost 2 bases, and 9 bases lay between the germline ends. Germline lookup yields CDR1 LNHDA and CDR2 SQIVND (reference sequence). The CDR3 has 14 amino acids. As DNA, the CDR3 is TGTGCCAGTAGTATAGCAGGGGGGACCTACGAGCAGTACTTC. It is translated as CASSIAGGTYEQYF.

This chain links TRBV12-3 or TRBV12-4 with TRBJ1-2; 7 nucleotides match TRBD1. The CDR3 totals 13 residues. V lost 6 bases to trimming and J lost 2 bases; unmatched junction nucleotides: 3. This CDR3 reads CASRLGQNYGYTF. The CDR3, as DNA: TGTGCCAGCAGATTGGGACAGAACTATGGCTACACCTTC.

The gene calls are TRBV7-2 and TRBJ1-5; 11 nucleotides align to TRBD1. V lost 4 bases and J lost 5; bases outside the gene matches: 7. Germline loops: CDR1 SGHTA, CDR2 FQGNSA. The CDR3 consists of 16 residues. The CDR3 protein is CASSSQGQGAYQPQHF. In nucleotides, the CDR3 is TGTGCCAGCAGCTCTCAAGGACAGGGGGCATATCAGCCCCAGCATTTT.

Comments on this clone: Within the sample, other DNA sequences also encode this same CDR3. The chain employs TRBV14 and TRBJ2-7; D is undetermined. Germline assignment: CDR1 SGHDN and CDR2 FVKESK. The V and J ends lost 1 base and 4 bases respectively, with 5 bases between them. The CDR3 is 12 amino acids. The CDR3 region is CASSQVKYEQYF. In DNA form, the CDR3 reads TGTGCCAGCAGCCAAGTTAAATACGAGCAGTACTTC.

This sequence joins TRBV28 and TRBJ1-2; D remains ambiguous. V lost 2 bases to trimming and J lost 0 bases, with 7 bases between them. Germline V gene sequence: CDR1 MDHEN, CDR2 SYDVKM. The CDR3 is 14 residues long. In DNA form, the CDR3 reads TGTGCCAGCAGTTTAGCGGGATCTAACTATGGCTACACCTTC. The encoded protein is CASSLAGSNYGYTF.

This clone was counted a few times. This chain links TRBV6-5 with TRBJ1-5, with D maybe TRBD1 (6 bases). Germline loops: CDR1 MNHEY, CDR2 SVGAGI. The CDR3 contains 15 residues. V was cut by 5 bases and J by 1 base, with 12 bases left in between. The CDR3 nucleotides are TGTGCCAGCAGTCACGGACAGTTAAGCAATCAGCCCCAGCATTTT. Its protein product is CASSHGQLSNQPQHF.

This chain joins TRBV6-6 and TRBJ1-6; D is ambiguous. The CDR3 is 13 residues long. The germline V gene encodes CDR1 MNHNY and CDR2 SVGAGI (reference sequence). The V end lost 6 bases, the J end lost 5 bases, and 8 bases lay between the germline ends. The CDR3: CASRLTDNSPLHF. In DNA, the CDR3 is TGTGCCAGCAGATTAACAGATAATTCACCCCTCCACTTT.